The 19 T cell receptor delta chains below were found in one sample sequenced in a study of Vδ1+ human thymocytes. Study outcomes and limitations: Thymic TRG and TRD repertoires appeared highly polyclonal, with Gaussian CDR3 length distributions.

Sequences come from RNA converted to cDNA by reverse transcription. CDR3 amplicons came from multiplex PCR with pooled V-gene forward and constant-region reverse primers. TCRdb re-called clones from the multiplex PCR reads using CATT. This table holds about 25,000 delta-chain clones, approximately 32% found once. For these receptors, no antigen is known. Specimen: Vdelta1+ gamma-delta thymocytes from the thymus. Subset given: FACS-sorted CD3+ TCRalphabeta- TCRVdelta1+ TCRVdelta2- thymocytes. The origin of the receptors is a boy in the first two years of life who had congenital heart surgery.

Regarding this clone: This may arise from a read error, as a much more abundant clone is one base away. The same CDR3 arises from other DNA sequences in this sample as well. V usage is TRDV1 and J usage is TRDJ1; D is possibly TRDD3 (5 bases). Germline V gene data show CDR1 as TSWWSYY and CDR2 as QGS. Trimming removed 1 base at V and 5 bases at J, with 11 bases between. This CDR3 is 14 amino acids long. CDR3 region: CALGEPLWADKLIF. The CDR3 region has the DNA TGTGCTCTTGGGGAACCGCTCTGGGCGGATAAACTCATCTTT.

This clone was observed a few times. The same CDR3 can be traced to other DNA sequences in this sample. The gene calls are TRDV1 and TRDJ1; D not resolved. CDR1 and CDR2 (germline): TSWWSYY, QGS. Trimming took off 0 bases at V and 1 base at J, with 15 bases between the two ends. The CDR3 consists of 17 residues. Written as DNA, the CDR3 is TGTGCTCTTGGGGAACTTTCTTTATTCGGTGGCACCGATAAACTCATCTTT. It encodes CALGELSLFGGTDKLIF.

On this clone: A much more abundant neighbour one base away suggests this may be a read error. The chain carries TRDV1 and TRDJ1, with 8 bases matching TRDD3. The germline CDR1 and CDR2 sequences are TSWWSYY and QGS. V was clipped by 1 base and J by 1 base; unmatched bases: 8. The CDR3 extends over 17 amino acids. This CDR3 is CALGEPHCGIRTDKLIF. CDR3 nucleotide sequence: TGTGCTCTTGGGGAACCGCACTGTGGGATACGCACCGATAAACTCATCTTT.

This clone was seen only a few times. This chain uses TRDV1 with TRDJ1; possibly TRDD2 for D (5 bases). This CDR3 has 15 amino acids. Trimming removed 1 base from V and 4 bases from J, with 13 bases in between. Looked up from germline, CDR1 is TSWWSYY and CDR2 is QGS. The CDR3 coding sequence is TGTGCTCTTGGGGAACACCTACCTCAGTGCGATAAACTCATCTTT. Protein: CALGEHLPQCDKLIF.

This rearrangement joins TRDV1 to TRDJ1; D is unclear. The CDR3 consists of 18 residues. The V and J ends lost 0 bases and 0 bases respectively, with 17 bases between them. Per germline, CDR1 TSWWSYY and CDR2 QGS. The CDR3 sequence: CALGELVAGTPYTDKLIF. The CDR3 region has the DNA TGTGCTCTTGGGGAACTAGTAGCGGGAACACCGTACACCGATAAACTCATCTTT.

This rearrangement joins TRDV1 to TRDJ1; 8 nucleotides align to TRDD3. Trimming at V came to 3 bases and at J to 0 bases, leaving 15 bases not matched to a gene. This CDR3 has 19 residues. Germline values: CDR1 TSWWSYY, CDR2 QGS. CDR3 nucleotide sequence: TGTGCTCTTGGGGAGGCGGTACTGGGGGGAGATGACTACACCGATAAACTCATCTTT. It yields the protein CALGEAVLGGDDYTDKLIF.

This rearrangement joins TRDV1 to TRDJ1; 9 positions match TRDD3. The CDR3 is 14 residues long. V dropped 3 bases and J dropped 2; count of bases not matched to a gene: 1. Germline CDR1 is TSWWSYY and CDR2 is QGS. CDR3 bases: TGTGCTCTTGGGGATCTGGGGGATACCGATAAACTCATCTTT. This gives the protein CALGDLGDTDKLIF.

As to this clone: A much larger clone is a single base away; this may be a read error. The chain links TRDV1 to TRDJ1; no clear D. Trimming stripped 4 bases from V and 2 bases from J, with 14 bases between. The CDR3 consists of 15 residues. Germline V gene lookup returns CDR1 TSWWSYY and CDR2 QGS. CDR3 region: CALGGLEDGTDKLIF. The DNA for the CDR3 is TGTGCTCTTGGGGGACTAGAAGACGGGACCGATAAACTCATCTTT.

This clone showed up just a few times. An end of the junction does not agree with germline; a read error may underlie this. Other DNA variants within this sample encode the same CDR3. The J gene is TRDJ1, the V gene TRDV1; 9 bases map to TRDD3. The CDR3 sequence is 16 residues long. Germline CDR1 TSWWSYY, CDR2 QGS. CDR3 nucleotides: TGTGCTCTTGGGGTTACTCCAGGGGGATACACCGATAAACTCATCTTC. This gives the protein CALGVTPGGYTDKLIF.

This clone counts as medium-sized. The same CDR3 arises from other DNA sequences in this sample as well. V usage is TRDV1 and J usage is TRDJ1, with 10 bases lining up with TRDD3. This CDR3 has 16 residues. Germline CDR1 is TSWWSYY and CDR2 is QGS. V lost 0 bases to trimming and J lost 9 bases; unmatched junction nucleotides: 10. The CDR3 spells CALGELRGIRENELIF. In nucleotides, the CDR3 is TGTGCTCTTGGGGAACTACGGGGGATACGCGAGAATGAACTCATCTTT.

V gene TRDV1 combines with J gene TRDJ1, with TRDD3 as a possible D gene (5 bases). The CDR3 covers 17 residues. Germline CDR1 and CDR2: TSWWSYY and QGS. Trimming pared 2 bases from V and 0 bases from J, leaving 16 bases between. The CDR3 sequence is CALGEFPARGDTDKLIF. The CDR3 DNA follows: TGTGCTCTTGGGGAATTCCCCGCTCGGGGAGACACCGATAAACTCATCTTT.

About this clone: The same CDR3 can be traced to other DNA sequences in this sample. The chain carries TRDV2 and TRDJ3, with 10 bases identical to TRDD3. V lost 7 bases and J lost 0; bases outside the gene matches: 14. The CDR3 is 20 residues long. In germline, CDR1 is GEAIGNYY, CDR2 EKD. This CDR3 is CACDVVLGDSNSWDTRQMFF. The CDR3 nucleotides are TGTGCCTGCGACGTAGTACTGGGGGATTCCAACTCCTGGGACACCCGACAGATGTTTTTC.

This clone turned up a few times. This chain connects TRDV1 to TRDJ1; perhaps TRDD3 as D (6 bases). CDR3 length: 19 residues. V was pared by 0 bases and J by 0 bases, with 20 bases between. The germline gives CDR1 TSWWSYY, CDR2 QGS. Written as DNA, the CDR3 is TGTGCTCTTGGGGAACTCCAAATACGACAGGGGGGGAACACCGATAAACTCATCTTT. Translation: CALGELQIRQGGNTDKLIF.

This clone showed up just a few times. The chain links TRDV3 to TRDJ2; 9 bases fit TRDD3. The germline CDR1 and CDR2 sequences are TVYSNPD and GDNSRS (reference sequence). This CDR3 is built from 16 residues. V shed 5 bases, J shed 6 bases, and the junction held 16 bases outside the gene matches. This chain's CDR3 is CALWGILPGGAAQLFF. The CDR3 DNA sequence: TGTGCCCTCTGGGGGATTCTCCCAGGTGGGGCAGCACAACTCTTCTTT.

This clone was observed a handful of times. Sequence at one end of the junction differs from germline and may be a read error. The rearrangement links TRDV1 to TRDJ1, with TRDD3 matching 8 bases. The CDR3 sequence is 18 residues long. Looked up from germline, CDR1 is TSWWSYY and CDR2 is QGS. The CDR3 DNA follows: TGCTCTGCCCCACGGGAGCTTACTGGGGGTCTTCACACCGATAAACTCATCTTT. It translates to CSAPRELTGGLHTDKLIF.

This clone appeared many times. The rearrangement joins TRDV1 to TRDJ1; 13 nucleotides match TRDD3. Germline V gene data show CDR1 as TSWWSYY and CDR2 as QGS. The CDR3 has 22 amino acids. J gave up 10 bases and V 0 bases, and 26 bases lay outside the gene matches. CDR3 nucleotide sequence: TGTGCTCTTGGGGAACTAATTGGCCTTCCCGCTCTACTGGGGGATACGCGTATAGGACTCATCTTT. Residues: CALGELIGLPALLGDTRIGLIF.

This clone showed up just once. The chain is built from TRDV1 and TRDJ1; 9 bases match TRDD3. Germline CDR1 reads TSWWSYY; CDR2 reads QGS. This CDR3 spans 26 amino acids. V lost 0 bases, J lost 0 bases, and 32 bases stayed unmatched. The CDR3 DNA reads TGTGCTCTTGGGGAACTCTGCAGGGTGAGTGGCTTATCAGAGGCTGGGGGATCCCAGTACACCGATAAACTCATCTTT. Its translation is CALGELCRVSGLSEAGGSQYTDKLIF.

The chain employs TRDV1 and TRDJ1; the match to TRDD2 covers 9 bases. The J segment lost 4 bases and the V segment lost 6 bases, leaving 33 bases of the junction unmatched. The CDR3 contains 23 residues. The germline gives CDR1 TSWWSYY, CDR2 QGS. This CDR3 is CALGPARPSYVNWGGRVLDKLIF. The CDR3 DNA is TGTGCTCTTGGCCCCGCTCGGCCTTCCTACGTTAACTGGGGAGGACGGGTCCTCGATAAACTCATCTTT.

This clone came up a few times. The rearrangement uses TRDV1 and TRDJ1, with 10 bases matching TRDD3. CDR1 is TSWWSYY and CDR2 is QGS in the germline V gene. V was clipped by 4 bases and J by 0 bases; unmatched bases: 20. The CDR3 contains 21 residues. The CDR3 loop is CALGGPNYPNGGYWYTDKLIF. DNA of the CDR3: TGTGCTCTTGGGGGCCCTAACTACCCAAATGGGGGATACTGGTACACCGATAAACTCATCTTT.